These T cell receptor beta chains were read from a single sample in a study of shared clonotypes between healthy human individuals. Assay used: immunoSEQ multiplex PCR; TCRdb lists only in-frame clones, some missing. The sample carries nearly 2 million clones, around 96% recorded once. The source material was naive CD8+ T cells sorted from blood. These receptors all come from a young man in good health. The CDR3 runs from the conserved cysteine through the conserved F or W. D genes are given only for firm matches. Expanded clones are given a class, and other clones once, few, many or no size at all.

TRBV2	NA	NA	TRBJ1-1	CASSTGFGHTEAFF	TGTGCCAGCAGTACAGGGTTTGGGCACACTGAAGCTTTCTTT
TRBV7-6	NA	NA	TRBJ2-7	CASSLLDSSYEQYF	TGTGCCAGCAGCCTCCTCGACAGCTCCTACGAGCAGTACTTC
TRBV11-2	NA	TRBD1	TRBJ1-1	CASSLDGTGGISLNTEAFF	TGTGCCAGCAGCTTAGATGGCACAGGGGGCATTTCGTTGAACACTGAAGCTTTCTTT
TRBV6-1	NA	NA	TRBJ1-2	CASSELTFSYTF	TGTGCCAGCAGTGAATTAACATTCTCCTACACCTTC
TRBV4-1	once	NA	TRBJ2-1	CASSQDMAGSYNEQFF	TGCGCCAGCAGCCAAGATATGGCAGGATCCTACAATGAGCAGTTCTTC
TRBV4-1	NA	NA	TRBJ2-5	CASSQDLNRQETQYF	TGCGCCAGCAGCCAAGATCTAAACAGACAAGAGACCCAGTACTTC
TRBV5-6	NA	NA	TRBJ2-7	CASSDSETGPNEQYF	TGTGCCAGCAGCGATAGTGAGACGGGTCCCAACGAGCAGTACTTC
TRBV5-5	NA	NA	TRBJ1-2	CASSLGINRANYGYTF	TGTGCCAGCAGCTTGGGGATCAACAGGGCGAACTATGGCTACACCTTC
TRBV23-1	NA	TRBD2	TRBJ2-1	CASSRPREEFF	TGCGCCAGCAGTCGGCCCCGGGAGGAGTTCTTC
TRBV11-2	few	NA	TRBJ1-2	CASSFRGAGYTF	TGTGCCAGCAGCTTCAGGGGTGCTGGCTACACCTTC
TRBV27	NA	NA	TRBJ1-2	CASGPGMLSSYGYTF	TGTGCCAGCGGTCCGGGGATGTTGTCAAGTTATGGCTACACCTTC
TRBV7-8	NA	TRBD2	TRBJ2-5	CASSLSGPGRDQETQYF	TGTGCCAGCAGCCTATCGGGGCCGGGGAGGGATCAAGAGACCCAGTACTTC
TRBV4-1	NA	NA	TRBJ2-7	CASSQSSQGGYEQYF	TGCGCCAGCAGCCAATCTTCCCAGGGGGGCTACGAGCAGTACTTC
TRBV5-6	NA	TRBD2	TRBJ2-3	CASSTGGGSTDTQYF	TGTGCCAGCAGCACAGGCGGGGGTAGCACAGATACGCAGTATTTT
TRBV28	NA	NA	TRBJ2-7	CASSLRGTYEQYF	TGTGCCAGCAGTTTGAGAGGTACCTACGAGCAGTACTTC
TRBV27	NA	NA	TRBJ1-1	CASSLLRGEAFF	TGTGCCAGCAGCCTACTGCGGGGCGAAGCTTTCTTT
TRBV5-1	NA	TRBD2	TRBJ2-1	CASAENLAAVYNEQFF	TGCGCCAGCGCTGAGAACCTAGCGGCAGTTTACAATGAGCAGTTCTTC
TRBV19	NA	NA	TRBJ1-1	CASSIYLNTEAFF	TGTGCCAGTAGTATCTACCTGAACACTGAAGCTTTCTTT
TRBV6-5	NA	TRBD2	TRBJ2-7	CASSYSRGLAGGEQYF	TGTGCCAGCAGTTACTCGAGGGGTCTAGCGGGGGGAGAGCAGTACTTC
TRBV4-1	NA	NA	TRBJ2-2	CASSQDYRVSGELFF	TGCGCCAGCAGCCAAGATTACAGGGTATCCGGGGAGCTGTTTTTT